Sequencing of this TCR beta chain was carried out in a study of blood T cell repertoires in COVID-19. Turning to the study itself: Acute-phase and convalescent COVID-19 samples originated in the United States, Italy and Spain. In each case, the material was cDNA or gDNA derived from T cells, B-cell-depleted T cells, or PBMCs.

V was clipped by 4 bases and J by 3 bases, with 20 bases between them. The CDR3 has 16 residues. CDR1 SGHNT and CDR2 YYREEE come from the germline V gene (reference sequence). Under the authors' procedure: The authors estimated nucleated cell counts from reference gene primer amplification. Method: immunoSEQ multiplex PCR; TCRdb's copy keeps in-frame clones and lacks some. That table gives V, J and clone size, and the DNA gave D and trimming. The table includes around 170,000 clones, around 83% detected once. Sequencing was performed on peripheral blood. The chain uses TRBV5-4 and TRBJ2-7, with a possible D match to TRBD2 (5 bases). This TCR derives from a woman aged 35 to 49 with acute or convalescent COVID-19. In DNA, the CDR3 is TGTGCCAGCAGCAACAAGAGGGCCAAAGAATACTACGAGCAGTACTTC. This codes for CASSNKRAKEYYEQYF.